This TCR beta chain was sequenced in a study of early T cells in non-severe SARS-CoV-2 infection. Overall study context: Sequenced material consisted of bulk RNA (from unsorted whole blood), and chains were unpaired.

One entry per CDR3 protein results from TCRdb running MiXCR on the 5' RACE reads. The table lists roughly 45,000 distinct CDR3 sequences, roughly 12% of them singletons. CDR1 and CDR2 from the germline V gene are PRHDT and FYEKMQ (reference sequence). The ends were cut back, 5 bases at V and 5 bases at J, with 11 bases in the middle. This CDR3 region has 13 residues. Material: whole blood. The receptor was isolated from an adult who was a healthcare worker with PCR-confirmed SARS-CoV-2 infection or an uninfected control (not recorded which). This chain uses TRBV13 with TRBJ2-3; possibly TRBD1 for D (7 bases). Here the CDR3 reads CASSRQGGDTQYF. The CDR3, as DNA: TGTGCCAGCAGCAGACAGGGAGGAGATACGCAGTATTTT. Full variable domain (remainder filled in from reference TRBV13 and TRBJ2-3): AAGVIQSPRHLIKEKRETATLKCYPIPRHDTVYWYQQGPGQDPQFLISFYEKMQSDKGSIPDRFSAQQFSDYHSELNMSSLELGDSALYFCASSRQGGDTQYFGPGTRLTVL.